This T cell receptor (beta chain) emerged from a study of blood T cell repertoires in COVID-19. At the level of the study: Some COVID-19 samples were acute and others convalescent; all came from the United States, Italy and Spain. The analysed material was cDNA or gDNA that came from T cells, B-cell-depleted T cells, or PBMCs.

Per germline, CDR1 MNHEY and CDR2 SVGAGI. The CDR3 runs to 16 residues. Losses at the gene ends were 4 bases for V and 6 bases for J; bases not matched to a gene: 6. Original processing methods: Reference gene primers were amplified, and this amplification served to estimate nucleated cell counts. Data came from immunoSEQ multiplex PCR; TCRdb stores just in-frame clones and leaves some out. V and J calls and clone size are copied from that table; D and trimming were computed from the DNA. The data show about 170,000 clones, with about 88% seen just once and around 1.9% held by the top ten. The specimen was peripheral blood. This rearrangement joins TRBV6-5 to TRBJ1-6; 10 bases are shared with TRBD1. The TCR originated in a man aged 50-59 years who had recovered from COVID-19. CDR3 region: CASSSGQGLVNSPLHF. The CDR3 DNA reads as TGTGCCAGCAGTTCGGGACAGGGGCTAGTTAATTCACCCCTCCACTTT.